This TCR beta chain was recorded in a study of blood T cell repertoires in COVID-19. Study context: Material from acute and convalescent COVID-19 was sourced from the United States, Italy and Spain.

Per germline, CDR1 SGHDN and CDR2 FVKESK. The CDR3 loop spans 16 amino acids. Trimming cost V 1 base and J 1 base, with 13 bases left between them. Authors' data handling: How many nucleated cells were present was estimated from reference gene primer amplification. Sequenced by immunoSEQ multiplex PCR; TCRdb stores in-frame clones only, minus some. V, J and clone size were drawn from that table, and D and trimming were deduced from the DNA. This sample has under 20,000 clones, with 90% to 95% found just once. What was sequenced was peripheral blood. This clonotype was sampled from a human donor in a cohort sampled during active COVID-19. This sequence joins TRBV14 and TRBJ2-5; TRBD2 is a possible D gene (6 bases). The CDR3: CASSQGMAGFQETQYF. The CDR3 DNA sequence: TGTGCCAGCAGCCAAGGGATGGCGGGGTTCCAAGAGACCCAGTACTTC.